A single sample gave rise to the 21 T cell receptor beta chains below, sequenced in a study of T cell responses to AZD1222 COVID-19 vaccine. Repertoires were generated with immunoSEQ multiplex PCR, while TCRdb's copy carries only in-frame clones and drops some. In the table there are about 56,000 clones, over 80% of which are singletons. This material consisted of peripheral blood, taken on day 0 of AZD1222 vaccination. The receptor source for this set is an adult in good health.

The CDR3 region has the DNA TGTGCCAGCAGCTCGCGGGACGGTCGGTCTCAGTACTTC. This sequence encodes CASSSRDGRSQYF. The chain is built from TRBV5-6 and TRBJ2-7; D may be TRBD2 (6 bases). CDR3 length: 13 residues. Germline CDR1 is SGHDT and CDR2 is YYEEEE. V lost 3 bases to trimming and J lost 10 bases, with 17 bases between them.

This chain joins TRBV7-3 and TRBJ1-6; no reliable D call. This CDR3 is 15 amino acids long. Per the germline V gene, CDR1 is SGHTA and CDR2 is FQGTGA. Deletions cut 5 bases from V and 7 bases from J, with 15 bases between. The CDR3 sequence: CASSQEPEYNSPLHF. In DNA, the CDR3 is TGTGCCAGCAGCCAAGAACCAGAGTACAATTCACCCCTCCACTTT.

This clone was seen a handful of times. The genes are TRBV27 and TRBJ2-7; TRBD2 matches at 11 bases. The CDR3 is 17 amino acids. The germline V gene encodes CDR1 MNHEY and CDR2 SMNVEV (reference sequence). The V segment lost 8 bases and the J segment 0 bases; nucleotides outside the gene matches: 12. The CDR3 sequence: CASARLAGSGASYEQYF. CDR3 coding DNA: TGTGCCAGCGCGAGACTAGCGGGGAGTGGAGCCTCCTACGAGCAGTACTTC.

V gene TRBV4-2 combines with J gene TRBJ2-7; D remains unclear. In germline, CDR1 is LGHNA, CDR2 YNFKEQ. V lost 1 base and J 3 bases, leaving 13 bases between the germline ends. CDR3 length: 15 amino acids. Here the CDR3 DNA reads TGTGCCAGCAGCCAAGGGGTAGGAGAAGTCTACGAGCAGTACTTC. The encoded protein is CASSQGVGEVYEQYF.

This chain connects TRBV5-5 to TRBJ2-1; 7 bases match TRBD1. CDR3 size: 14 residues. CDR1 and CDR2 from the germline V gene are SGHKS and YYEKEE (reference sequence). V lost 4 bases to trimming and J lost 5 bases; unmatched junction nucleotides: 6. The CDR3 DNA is TGTGCCAGCAGCCGACCCACAGGGGACAATGAGCAGTTCTTC. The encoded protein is CASSRPTGDNEQFF.

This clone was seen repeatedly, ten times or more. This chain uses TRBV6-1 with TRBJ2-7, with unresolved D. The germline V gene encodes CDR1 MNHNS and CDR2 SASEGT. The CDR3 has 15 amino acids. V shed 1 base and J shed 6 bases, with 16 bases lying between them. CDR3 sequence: CASSEEITPRSEQYF. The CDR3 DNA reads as TGTGCCAGCAGTGAAGAGATCACTCCCAGGAGCGAGCAGTACTTC.

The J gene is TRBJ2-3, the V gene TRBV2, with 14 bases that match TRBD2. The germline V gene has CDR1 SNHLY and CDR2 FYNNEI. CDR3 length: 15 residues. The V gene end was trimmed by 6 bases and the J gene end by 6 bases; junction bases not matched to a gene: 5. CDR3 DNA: TGTGCCAGCAGGCTCGGGACTAGCGGGAGCGATACGCAGTATTTT. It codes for CASRLGTSGSDTQYF.

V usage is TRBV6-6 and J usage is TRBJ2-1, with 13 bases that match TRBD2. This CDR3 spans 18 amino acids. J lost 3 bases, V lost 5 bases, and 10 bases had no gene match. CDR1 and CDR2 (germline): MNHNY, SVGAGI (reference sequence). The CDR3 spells CASSPRTSGSGGYNEQFF. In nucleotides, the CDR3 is TGTGCCAGCAGTCCGCGGACTAGCGGGAGTGGGGGCTACAATGAGCAGTTCTTC.

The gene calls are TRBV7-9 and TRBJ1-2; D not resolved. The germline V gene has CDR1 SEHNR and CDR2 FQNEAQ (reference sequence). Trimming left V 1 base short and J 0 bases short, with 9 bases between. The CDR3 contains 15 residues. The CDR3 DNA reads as TGTGCCAGCAGCTTAGAGGTCAGATCTAACTATGGCTACACCTTC. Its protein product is CASSLEVRSNYGYTF.

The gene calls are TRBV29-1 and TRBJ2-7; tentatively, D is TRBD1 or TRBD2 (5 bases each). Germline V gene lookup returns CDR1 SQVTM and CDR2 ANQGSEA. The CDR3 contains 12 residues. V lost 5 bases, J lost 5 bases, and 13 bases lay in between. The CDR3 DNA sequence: TGCAGCGTTTATTTGGGACGGAACGAGCAGTACTTC. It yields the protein CSVYLGRNEQYF.

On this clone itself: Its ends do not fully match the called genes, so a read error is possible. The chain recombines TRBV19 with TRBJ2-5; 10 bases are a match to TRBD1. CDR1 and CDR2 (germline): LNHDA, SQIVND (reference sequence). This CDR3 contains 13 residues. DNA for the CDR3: TGTGCCAGCCGGACAGGGGGAGGAGAGACCCAGCACTTC. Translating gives CASRTGGGETQHF.

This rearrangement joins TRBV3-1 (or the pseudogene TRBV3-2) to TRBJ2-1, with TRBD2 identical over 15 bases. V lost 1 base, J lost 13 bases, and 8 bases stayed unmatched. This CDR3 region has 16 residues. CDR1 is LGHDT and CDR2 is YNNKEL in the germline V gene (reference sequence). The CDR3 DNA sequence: TGTGCCAGCAGCCAAGCCCCAGGACTAGCGGGAGGGATCCAGTTCTTC. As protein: CASSQAPGLAGGIQFF.

The CDR3 spells CASSIDLGQGGTRSPLHF. The CDR3, as DNA: TGTGCCAGTAGTATAGATCTGGGACAGGGCGGGACTAGGTCACCCCTCCACTTT. The rearrangement joins TRBV19 to TRBJ1-6, with 9 bases fitting TRBD1. V dropped 0 bases and J dropped 10; count of bases not matched to a gene: 13. CDR1 and CDR2 from the germline V gene are LNHDA and SQIVND (reference sequence). This CDR3 has 18 residues.

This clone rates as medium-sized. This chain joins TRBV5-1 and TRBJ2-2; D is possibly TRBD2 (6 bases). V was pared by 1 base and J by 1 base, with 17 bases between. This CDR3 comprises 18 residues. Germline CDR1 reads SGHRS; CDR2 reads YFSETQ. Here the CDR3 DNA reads TGCGCCAGCAGCTTGAGGCTAGCGACCCAAATGAACACCGGGGAGCTGTTTTTT. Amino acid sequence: CASSLRLATQMNTGELFF. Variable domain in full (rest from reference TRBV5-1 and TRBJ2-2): KAGVTQTPRYLIKTRGQQVTLSCSPISGHRSVSWYQQTPGQGLQFLFEYFSETQRNKGNFPGRFSGRQFSNSRSEMNVSTLELGDSALYLCASSLRLATQMNTGELFFGEGSRLTVL.

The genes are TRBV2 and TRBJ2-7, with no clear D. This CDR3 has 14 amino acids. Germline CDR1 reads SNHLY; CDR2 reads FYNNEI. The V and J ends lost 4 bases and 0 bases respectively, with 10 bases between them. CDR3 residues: CASSARRSSYEQYF. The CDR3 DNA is TGTGCCAGCAGTGCCAGACGAAGCTCCTACGAGCAGTACTTC.

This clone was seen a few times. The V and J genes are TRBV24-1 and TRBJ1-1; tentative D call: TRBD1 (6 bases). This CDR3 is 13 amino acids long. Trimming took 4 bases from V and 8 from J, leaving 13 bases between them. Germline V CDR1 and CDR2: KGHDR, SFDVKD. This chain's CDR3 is CATSEATGLEAFF. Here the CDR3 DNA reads TGTGCCACCAGTGAAGCGACAGGCCTAGAAGCTTTCTTT.

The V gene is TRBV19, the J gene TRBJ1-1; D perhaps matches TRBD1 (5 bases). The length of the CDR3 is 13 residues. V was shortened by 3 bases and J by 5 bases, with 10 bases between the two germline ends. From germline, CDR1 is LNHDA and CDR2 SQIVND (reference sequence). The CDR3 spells CASSMGGWTEAFF. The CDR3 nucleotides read TGTGCCAGTAGTATGGGGGGATGGACTGAAGCTTTCTTT.

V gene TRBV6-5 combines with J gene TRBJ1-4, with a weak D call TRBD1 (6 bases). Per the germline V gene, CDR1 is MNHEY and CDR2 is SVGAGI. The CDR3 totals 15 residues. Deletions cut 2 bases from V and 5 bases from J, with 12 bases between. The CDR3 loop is CASSYPDSRNEKLFF. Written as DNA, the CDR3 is TGTGCCAGCAGTTACCCGGACAGCAGGAATGAAAAACTGTTTTTT.

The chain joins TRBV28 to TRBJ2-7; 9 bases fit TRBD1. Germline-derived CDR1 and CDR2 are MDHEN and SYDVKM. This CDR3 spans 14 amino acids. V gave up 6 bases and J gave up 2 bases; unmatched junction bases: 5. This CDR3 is CASRGTGKTYEQYF. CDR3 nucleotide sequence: TGTGCCAGCAGGGGGACAGGGAAAACCTACGAGCAGTACTTC. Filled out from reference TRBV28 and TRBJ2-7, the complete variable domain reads DVKVTQSSRYLVKRTGEKVFLECVQDMDHENMFWYRQDPGLGLRLIYFSYDVKMKEKGDIPEGYSVSREKKERFSLILESASTNQTSMYLCASRGTGKTYEQYFGPGTRLTVT.

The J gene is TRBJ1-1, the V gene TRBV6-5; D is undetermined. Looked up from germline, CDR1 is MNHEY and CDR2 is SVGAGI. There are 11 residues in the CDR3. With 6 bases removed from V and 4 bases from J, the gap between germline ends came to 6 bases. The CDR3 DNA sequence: TGTGCCAGCAGCACTGGCACTGAAGCTTTCTTT. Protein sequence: CASSTGTEAFF.

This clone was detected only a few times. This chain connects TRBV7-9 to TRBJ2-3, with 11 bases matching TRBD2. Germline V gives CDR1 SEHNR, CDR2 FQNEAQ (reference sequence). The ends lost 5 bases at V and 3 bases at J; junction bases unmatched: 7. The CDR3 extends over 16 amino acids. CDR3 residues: CASSTLAGGTTDTQYF. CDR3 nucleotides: TGTGCCAGCAGCACCTTAGCGGGAGGGACTACAGATACGCAGTATTTT.